Listed below are T cell receptor beta chains from one sample, sequenced in a study of T cell responses to AZD1222 COVID-19 vaccine. Measured with immunoSEQ multiplex PCR; TCRdb has only the in-frame clones, and not every one. The table lists more than 35,000 clones, 75% to 85% of them singletons. The source was peripheral blood, collected on day 0 of AZD1222 vaccination. These receptors all stem from an adult in good health. CDR3s include the opening cysteine and the closing phenylalanine or tryptophan. D genes are given only for firm matches. Part of the rows lack a size; the others show once, few, many or a class for expanded clones.

j_call clone_size v_call d_call cdr3_aa cdr3_nt
TRBJ1-1 - TRBV2 - CASSFDTRSTEAFF TGTGCCAGCAGCTTCGACACGAGAAGCACTGAAGCTTTCTTT
TRBJ1-5 - TRBV6-2/TRBV6-3 - CASSYMSAGHQPQHF TGTGCCAGCAGTTACATGAGCGCTGGGCATCAGCCCCAGCATTTT
TRBJ1-5 - TRBV28 TRBD1 CASSLGTGYRNQPQHF TGTGCCAGCAGTCTCGGGACAGGGTATCGCAATCAGCCCCAGCATTTT
TRBJ2-7 - TRBV7-3 TRBD2 CASSLTAGGQYEQYF TGTGCCAGCAGCTTAACAGCGGGGGGCCAGTACGAGCAGTACTTC
TRBJ2-1 - TRBV11-2 - CASSLDFSDEQFF TGTGCCAGCAGCTTGGACTTCTCCGATGAGCAGTTCTTC
TRBJ2-7 - TRBV7-9 - CASSSTGRGYEQYF TGTGCCAGCAGCTCCACAGGGAGGGGGTACGAGCAGTACTTC
TRBJ1-5 - TRBV7-9 - CASSSSTGGNQPQHF TGTGCCAGCAGCTCTTCGACAGGAGGCAATCAGCCCCAGCATTTT
TRBJ2-2 few TRBV9 - CASSVVGASTGELFF TGTGCCAGCAGCGTAGTGGGGGCGAGCACCGGGGAGCTGTTTTTT
TRBJ1-2 - TRBV5-6 TRBD1 CASSRRGLWDYGYTF TGTGCCAGCAGCCGTAGGGGGCTTTGGGACTATGGCTACACCTTC
TRBJ2-5 - TRBV12-3/TRBV12-4 - CASTFGAETQYF TGTGCCAGCACCTTTGGGGCGGAGACCCAGTACTTC
TRBJ2-3 - TRBV30 - CAWRTGGSTDTQYF TGTGCCTGGAGGACAGGAGGGAGCACAGATACGCAGTATTTT
TRBJ1-3 - TRBV18 - CASSPPGGSGNTIYF TGTGCCAGCTCACCACCGGGAGGCTCTGGAAACACCATATATTTT
TRBJ1-3 - TRBV2 - CASSLGQPGDTIYF TGTGCCAGCAGTCTCGGACAGCCTGGGGACACCATATATTTT
TRBJ1-1 - TRBV30 - CAWRRGGNTEAFF TGTGCCTGGAGGCGGGGGGGGAACACTGAAGCTTTCTTT
TRBJ2-7 - TRBV19 TRBD2 CASSRTVRGYEQYF TGTGCCAGTAGTCGCACAGTGCGGGGGTACGAGCAGTACTTC
TRBJ2-3 few TRBV4-3 - CASSQDGGNTDTQYF TGCGCCAGCAGCCAAGATGGAGGAAACACAGATACGCAGTATTTT
TRBJ2-5 - TRBV11-2 TRBD2 CASSLDGLAGGQYF TGTGCCAGCAGCTTAGATGGACTAGCGGGGGGCCAGTACTTC
TRBJ2-7 - TRBV5-4 - CASSSVGFTGYEQYF TGTGCCAGCAGCTCCGTGGGTTTCACGGGGTACGAGCAGTACTTC
TRBJ2-3 - TRBV6-5 - CASGWTDTQYF TGTGCCAGCGGATGGACAGATACGCAGTATTTT
TRBJ2-1 - TRBV20-1 - CSAGSGVEQFF TGCAGTGCGGGGTCGGGGGTTGAGCAGTTCTTC
TRBJ1-2 - TRBV5-4 - CASSQDINYGYTF TGTGCCAGCAGCCAGGACATTAACTATGGCTACACCTTC
TRBJ1-3 - TRBV4-1 TRBD1 CASSQEDLHRGGNTIYF TGCGCCAGCAGCCAAGAGGATCTTCACAGGGGAGGGAACACCATATATTTT
TRBJ2-7 - TRBV28 TRBD1 CASSLSATGADEQYF TGTGCCAGCAGTTTATCGGCGACAGGGGCCGACGAGCAGTACTTC
TRBJ1-1 - TRBV4-3 - CASSQWTVRADTEAFF TGCGCCAGCAGCCAATGGACGGTCAGGGCGGACACTGAAGCTTTCTTT
TRBJ2-3 hyperexpanded TRBV6-2/TRBV6-3 - CASIPAGRVTDTQYF TGTGCCAGCATCCCGGCGGGGAGAGTCACAGATACGCAGTATTTT
TRBJ2-7 - TRBV6-5 - CASRRDLVSEQYF TGTGCCAGCAGAAGGGATCTCGTTAGCGAGCAGTACTTC
TRBJ1-4 - TRBV27 - CASSLVGEKLFF TGTGCCAGCAGTTTAGTGGGTGAAAAACTGTTTTTT
TRBJ1-5 - TRBV19 TRBD1 CASSETGGGNQPQHF TGTGCCAGTAGTGAAACAGGGGGCGGCAATCAGCCCCAGCATTTT
TRBJ1-1 - TRBV7-8 - CASSRTLNTEAFF TGTGCCAGCAGCCGGACACTGAACACTGAAGCTTTCTTT
TRBJ2-2 - TRBV18 - CASSARHTGELFF TGTGCCAGCTCAGCCCGCCACACCGGGGAGCTGTTTTTT
TRBJ2-4 - TRBV2 - CASSEAVFLAKNIQYF TGTGCCAGCAGTGAGGCAGTCTTCTTAGCCAAAAACATTCAGTACTTC
TRBJ1-5 once TRBV19 TRBD1 CASSGTGSNQPQHF TGTGCCAGTAGCGGGACAGGCAGCAATCAGCCCCAGCATTTT
TRBJ1-6 once TRBV2 - CASSDLRVSSYNSPLHF TGTGCCAGCAGTGACCTTCGGGTGAGCTCCTATAATTCACCCCTCCACTTT
TRBJ2-1 - TRBV7-9 TRBD1 CASSPHTDRWAEQFF TGTGCCAGCAGCCCACATACGGACAGGTGGGCTGAGCAGTTCTTC